Included here is one T cell receptor (beta chain) sequence, with context. The data were taken from a study of T cell responses to AZD1222 COVID-19 vaccine. Clones were sequenced by immunoSEQ multiplex PCR, and TCRdb holds only the in-frame ones, with some missing. The sample shows 250,000 to 300,000 clones, about 94% of them seen only once. This CDR3 has 17 amino acids. Germline assignment: CDR1 MNHEY and CDR2 SMNVEV (reference sequence). The V gene end was trimmed by 5 bases and the J gene end by 4 bases; junction bases not matched to a gene: 16. The sample consisted of peripheral blood, taken 28 days after the second AZD1222 dose. This receptor was identified in an adult who received the AZD1222 COVID-19 vaccine. The chain is built from TRBV27 and TRBJ1-2; 7 bases line up with TRBD1. CDR3 sequence reads: CASSPWTGRPSTYGYTF. As DNA, the CDR3 is TGTGCCAGCAGTCCGTGGACAGGCCGCCCTTCTACCTATGGCTACACCTTC.